This passage covers 21 T cell receptor beta chains from one sample sequenced in a study of cytomegalovirus exposure and HLA in healthy donors. The PCR had 60 Vbeta and 13 Jbeta primers. Clones were read by immunoSEQ multiplex PCR, and TCRdb kept only the in-frame ones, dropping some. The sample shows 95,000 to 150,000 clones, about 80% of them seen only once. Sequenced material: PBMCs. These receptors originate from a female donor in good health and CMV-seropositive.

This chain uses TRBV18 with TRBJ2-5; 8 positions match TRBD2. The CDR3 is 14 residues long. V shed 0 bases and J 4 bases; nucleotides not matched to a gene: 1. In germline, CDR1 is KGHSH, CDR2 LQKENI. CDR3 in amino acids: CASSPPAGGETQYF. The CDR3 DNA sequence: TGTGCCAGCTCACCACCGGCGGGGGGAGAGACCCAGTACTTC. The variable domain in full, with the rest retrieved from reference TRBV18 and TRBJ2-5, is NAGVMQNPRHLVRRRGQEARLRCSPMKGHSHVYWYRQLPEEGLKFMVYLQKENIIDESGMPKERFSAEFPKEGPSILRIQQVVRGDSAAYFCASSPPAGGETQYFGPGTRLLVL.

V usage is TRBV25-1 and J usage is TRBJ1-6; 9 nucleotides align to TRBD1. Germline values: CDR1 MGHDK, CDR2 SYGVNS. The CDR3 contains 14 residues. After removal of 6 bases from V and 9 bases from J, the junction contained 6 bases not matched to a gene. The CDR3 nucleotides are TGTGCCAGCAGAAGCGACAGGGGGACTTCACCCCTCCACTTT. Translated: CASRSDRGTSPLHF.

V usage is TRBV5-4 and J usage is TRBJ2-6, with D unresolved. V was shortened by 5 bases and J by 2 bases, with 11 bases between the two germline ends. Germline V gives CDR1 SGHNT, CDR2 YYREEE (reference sequence). CDR3 length: 15 amino acids. The CDR3 coding sequence is TGTGCCAGCAGTCGAGGCGCCGCTGGGGCCAACGTCCTGACTTTC. It translates to CASSRGAAGANVLTF.

The genes are TRBV29-1 and TRBJ1-3, with D maybe TRBD1 (6 bases). This CDR3 comprises 13 residues. Trimming stripped 7 bases from V and 0 bases from J, with 10 bases between. CDR1 is SQVTM, CDR2 ANQGSEA, per germline. CDR3 sequence: CSGQVSSGNTIYF. CDR3 bases: TGCAGCGGACAGGTCAGCTCTGGAAACACCATATATTTT.

The chain is built from TRBV19 and TRBJ2-3; 10 positions match TRBD2. V lost 2 bases and J lost 11; bases outside the gene matches: 7. There are 14 residues in the CDR3. The germline V gene has CDR1 LNHDA and CDR2 SQIVND (reference sequence). The CDR3 sequence is CASSISGGGGKQYF. CDR3 coding DNA: TGTGCCAGTAGTATAAGCGGGGGGGGTGGTAAGCAGTATTTT. The entire variable domain, with the rest obtained from reference TRBV19 and TRBJ2-3, is as follows: DGGITQSPKYLFRKEGQNVTLSCEQNLNHDAMYWYRQDPGQGLRLIYYSQIVNDFQKGDIAEGYSVSREKKESFPLTVTSAQKNPTAFYLCASSISGGGGKQYFGPGTRLTVL.

This rearrangement joins TRBV9 to TRBJ1-3; no clear D gene. Germline V gives CDR1 SGDLS, CDR2 YYNGEE. The CDR3 spans 16 residues. Trimming pared 4 bases from V and 4 bases from J, leaving 18 bases between. CDR3 sequence reads: CASSPPPWRDGNTIYF. The DNA of the CDR3 is TGTGCCAGCAGCCCTCCCCCCTGGAGAGACGGAAACACCATATATTTT. Together with reference TRBV9 and TRBJ1-3, the CDR3 gives the full variable domain: DSGVTQTPKHLITATGQRVTLRCSPRSGDLSVYWYQQSLDQGLQFLIQYYNGEERAKGNILERFSAQQFPDLHSELNLSSLELGDSALYFCASSPPPWRDGNTIYFGEGSWLTVV.

The V and J genes are TRBV2 and TRBJ2-2; 12 positions agree with TRBD2. CDR1 and CDR2 (germline): SNHLY, FYNNEI. This CDR3 contains 15 residues. Germline trimming cut 9 bases from V and 1 base from J; bases unmatched to any gene: 3. The CDR3 here is CARTGLAGNTGELFF. DNA of the CDR3: TGTGCCAGGACGGGACTAGCGGGGAACACCGGGGAGCTGTTTTTT.

This sequence joins TRBV13 and TRBJ1-4; D gene ambiguous. V was clipped by 3 bases and J by 7 bases, with 15 bases between them. The CDR3 runs to 15 residues. CDR1 is PRHDT, CDR2 FYEKMQ, per germline (reference sequence). The CDR3 DNA sequence: TGTGCCAGCAGCTTGGGCCGGAGGGAAGGTGAAAAACTGTTTTTT. It is translated as CASSLGRREGEKLFF.

For the CDR3, the DNA is TGTGCCAGCAGCAGGGGAGGTAACGGCTACACCTTC. This codes for CASSRGGNGYTF. The chain employs TRBV7-8 and TRBJ1-2, with D possibly matching TRBD1 (5 bases). This CDR3 contains 12 residues. Germline V CDR1 and CDR2: SGHVS, FQNEAQ. V lost 5 bases and J 8 bases, leaving 12 bases between the germline ends. Supplemented by reference TRBV7-8 and TRBJ1-2, the full variable domain reads GAGVSQSPRYKVAKRGQDVALRCDPISGHVSLFWYQQALGQGPEFLTYFQNEAQLDKSGLPSDRFFAERPEGSVSTLKIQRTQQEDSAVYLCASSRGGNGYTFGSGTRLTVV.

The rearrangement uses TRBV5-1 and TRBJ2-1, with 8 bases that match TRBD1. There are 16 residues in the CDR3. The J segment lost 8 bases and the V segment lost 1 base, leaving 11 bases of the junction unmatched. Germline V gene sequence: CDR1 SGHRS, CDR2 YFSETQ. CDR3 protein: CASSLSGQVSFDEQFF. CDR3 DNA: TGCGCCAGCAGCTTGTCGGGACAGGTTTCCTTCGATGAGCAGTTCTTC. The variable domain in full, completed from reference TRBV5-1 and TRBJ2-1, reads KAGVTQTPRYLIKTRGQQVTLSCSPISGHRSVSWYQQTPGQGLQFLFEYFSETQRNKGNFPGRFSGRQFSNSRSEMNVSTLELGDSALYLCASSLSGQVSFDEQFFGPGTRLTVL.

V is TRBV7-6 and J is TRBJ1-5, with D possibly being TRBD1 (5 bases). CDR3 size: 16 residues. In germline, CDR1 is SGHVS, CDR2 FNYEAQ. Deletions cut 5 bases from V and 0 bases from J, with 14 bases between. The CDR3: CASSTNQGPSNQPQHF. CDR3 coding DNA: TGTGCCAGCAGCACAAATCAGGGTCCTAGCAATCAGCCCCAGCATTTT.

DNA of the CDR3: TGTGCCAGCAGCCCGTGGACAGGGGATAGGAATCAGCCCCAGCATTTT. It yields the protein CASSPWTGDRNQPQHF. The chain recombines TRBV5-6 with TRBJ1-5; 9 bases fit TRBD1. The CDR3 is 16 amino acids. Germline V CDR1 and CDR2: SGHDT, YYEEEE. V shed 4 bases and J 4 bases; nucleotides not matched to a gene: 9. Combining the CDR3 with reference TRBV5-6 and TRBJ1-5 gives the whole variable domain DAGVTQSPTHLIKTRGQQVTLRCSPKSGHDTVSWYQQALGQGPQFIFQYYEEEERQRGNFPDRFSGHQFPNYSSELNVNALLLGDSALYLCASSPWTGDRNQPQHFGDGTRLSIL.

The rearrangement links TRBV6-1 to TRBJ2-7, with TRBD1 identical over 8 bases. The CDR3 is 14 residues long. Germline CDR1 reads MNHNS; CDR2 reads SASEGT. With 7 bases clipped from V and 4 bases from J, the junction kept 9 bases outside the gene matches. The CDR3 DNA reads as TGTGCCAGCATACCCGGGACAGGCTATTACGAGCAGTACTTC. Encoded protein: CASIPGTGYYEQYF.

The rearrangement uses TRBV7-2 and TRBJ2-5, with 16 positions matching TRBD2. With V trimmed by 5 bases and J by 5 bases, 5 bases remained unmatched. The CDR3 loop spans 16 amino acids. Germline lookup yields CDR1 SGHTA and CDR2 FQGNSA. CDR3 amino acids: CASSPGTSGGVETQYF. In DNA form, the CDR3 reads TGTGCCAGCAGCCCGGGGACTAGCGGGGGGGTTGAGACCCAGTACTTC.

The chain couples TRBV9 to TRBJ2-3; D is perhaps TRBD2 (7 bases). The CDR3 spans 16 residues. V lost 0 bases, J lost 1 base, and 12 bases lay in between. From germline, CDR1 is SGDLS and CDR2 YYNGEE. The CDR3, as DNA: TGTGCCAGCAGCGTAGGTGCGGGGGCAGGCACAGATACGCAGTATTTT. It yields the protein CASSVGAGAGTDTQYF.

This clone was recorded once. The chain employs TRBV23-1 and TRBJ1-5, with 8 bases matching TRBD1. TRBV23-1 is labeled an ORF, and its function is uncertain. J gave up 6 bases and V 9 bases, and 13 bases lay outside the gene matches. This CDR3 has 15 amino acids. The CDR3 DNA reads as TGCGCCAGGGGGGTTCTCCAGGGGGCGAGTCAGCCCCAGCATTTT. Its translation is CARGVLQGASQPQHF.

V usage is TRBV13 and J usage is TRBJ1-1; TRBD1 agrees at 7 bases. CDR1 and CDR2 (germline): PRHDT, FYEKMQ (reference sequence). This CDR3 has 16 residues. V lost 5 bases to trimming and J lost 5 bases; unmatched junction nucleotides: 14. The chain's CDR3 is CASSPITGALGTEAFF. The CDR3, as DNA: TGTGCCAGCAGCCCCATAACAGGGGCCTTGGGGACTGAAGCTTTCTTT.

The chain employs TRBV2 and TRBJ2-1, with 9 bases lining up with TRBD2. CDR3 length equals 16 residues. V lost 1 base and J lost 4; bases outside the gene matches: 5. Germline V gene sequence: CDR1 SNHLY, CDR2 FYNNEI. CDR3 protein: CASSEVQRGAYNEQFF. For the CDR3, the DNA is TGTGCCAGCAGTGAAGTACAGCGGGGGGCTTACAATGAGCAGTTCTTC.

This clone appeared a single time. The chain employs TRBV5-1 and TRBJ1-4, with unresolved D. V was cut by 2 bases and J by 4 bases, with 18 bases left in between. This CDR3 has 17 residues. The V gene's germline CDR1 is SGHRS and CDR2 YFSETQ. The CDR3: CASSFTGRGTYNEKLFF. The CDR3 nucleotides are TGCGCCAGCAGCTTCACCGGACGGGGTACATATAATGAAAAACTGTTTTTT.

The chain recombines TRBV5-1 with TRBJ2-1; 9 bases match TRBD1. This CDR3 comprises 15 residues. V shed 0 bases, J shed 5 bases, and the junction held 3 bases outside the gene matches. CDR1 SGHRS and CDR2 YFSETQ come from the germline V gene. The CDR3 is CASSLGQGDNNEQFF. The CDR3 nucleotides read TGCGCCAGCAGCTTGGGACAGGGGGATAACAATGAGCAGTTCTTC.

This chain connects TRBV27 to TRBJ1-6; D gene ambiguous. The V gene's germline CDR1 is MNHEY and CDR2 SMNVEV (reference sequence). V shed 5 bases and J shed 8 bases, with 4 bases lying between them. This CDR3 region has 11 residues. CDR3 nucleotide sequence: TGTGCCAGCAGTAGCGATTCACCCCTCCACTTT. Amino acids: CASSSDSPLHF.